This T cell receptor (beta chain) was observed in a study of blood T cell repertoires in COVID-19. Study details: The United States, Italy and Spain provided the acute and convalescent COVID-19 samples.

TCRdb's copy holds only in-frame clones and misses some; the assay was immunoSEQ multiplex PCR. The data hold 190,000 or so clones, with just under 85% observed a single time. Sequencing was performed on peripheral blood. The clonotype was recovered from a human donor with acute or convalescent COVID-19. The donor label of this sample is uncertain.

The CDR3 loop reads CASSQRSDRTVGFYTF. The CDR3 DNA reads as TGTGCCAGCAGCCAAAGGTCCGACAGAACCGTCGGTTTTTACACCTTC. The V call is TRBV4-2, the J call TRBJ1-2; weak D call: TRBD1 (5 bases). Between the trimmed V and J ends, which lost 2 bases and 11 bases, there was a span of 24 bases. CDR3 length: 16 residues. The germline V gene encodes CDR1 LGHNA and CDR2 YNFKEQ.